The 20 T cell receptor beta chains below come from one sample, sequenced in a study of CD8 T cells in Susac syndrome. Random hexamers were used to reverse transcribe about 0.5 to 1 ug of RNA. TCRdb independently ran MiXCR on the immunoSEQ multiplex PCR reads; one entry per CDR3 protein. The table shows approximately 160,000 distinct CDR3 sequences, with approximately 90% occurring only once. The specimen sequenced was CD4+ T cells from PBMCs. The source is a human donor in good health.

This clonotype was counted once. The chain couples TRBV9 to TRBJ2-3; no firm D call. The germline V gene encodes CDR1 SGDLS and CDR2 YYNGEE. V lost 0 bases and J 0 bases, leaving 8 bases between the germline ends. This CDR3 has 15 amino acids. Written as DNA, the CDR3 is TGTGCCAGCAGCGTAGGGGCGACTAGCACAGATACGCAGTATTTT. Translation: CASSVGATSTDTQYF.

J is TRBJ1-4 and V is TRBV5-1; TRBD1 might be the D (6 bases). The CDR3 runs 15 residues. Germline CDR1 SGHRS, CDR2 YFSETQ. The V end lost 4 bases, the J end lost 6 bases, and 16 bases lay between the germline ends. CDR3 DNA: TGCGCCAGCAGCCCGGAGGGCAGGGGCCATGAAAAACTGTTTTTT. It codes for CASSPEGRGHEKLFF.

This CDR3 reads CASSYSGHLPYEQYF. In DNA form, the CDR3 reads TGTGCCAGCAGTTACTCCGGCCATTTGCCCTACGAGCAGTACTTC. This chain uses TRBV6-5 with TRBJ2-7; D gene ambiguous. V shed 0 bases and J shed 2 bases, with 11 bases lying between them. The CDR3 sequence is 15 residues long. Germline V CDR1 and CDR2: MNHEY, SVGAGI.

The chain carries TRBV5-6 and TRBJ1-4; possible D gene TRBD1, 5 bases. CDR1 is SGHDT and CDR2 is YYEEEE in the germline V gene. This CDR3 has 15 residues. V gave up 4 bases and J gave up 8 bases, with 18 bases separating them. The CDR3 nucleotides are TGTGCCAGCAGCCCCACCGGGACGCTGAGGGAAAAACTGTTTTTT. Protein: CASSPTGTLREKLFF.

The CDR3 DNA follows: TGCGCCAGCAGTCAATCGATATTGCCGGGACAGGGGTCCCACGAGCAGTACTTC. Amino acids: CASSQSILPGQGSHEQYF. The J gene is TRBJ2-7, the V gene TRBV23-1; TRBD1 matches at 10 bases. TRBV23-1 is an open reading frame whose function is uncertain. The V gene end was trimmed by 0 bases and the J gene end by 5 bases; junction bases not matched to a gene: 13. This CDR3 has 18 residues.

V gene TRBV5-1 combines with J gene TRBJ1-4; TRBD1 is a possible D gene (6 bases). V lost 4 bases to trimming and J lost 6 bases, with 13 bases between them. This CDR3 has 14 amino acids. Germline-derived CDR1 and CDR2 are SGHRS and YFSETQ. The CDR3 bases are TGCGCCAGCAGCCCCGGGACATCAGATGAAAAACTGTTTTTT. Translated, it gives CASSPGTSDEKLFF.

The genes are TRBV5-1 and TRBJ1-1; the match to TRBD1 covers 12 bases. This CDR3 has 15 residues. The germline gives CDR1 SGHRS, CDR2 YFSETQ. V was clipped by 4 bases and J by 7 bases; unmatched bases: 8. The CDR3 sequence: CASSTRDRGPNEAFF. CDR3 DNA: TGCGCCAGCAGCACCAGGGACAGGGGGCCGAATGAAGCTTTCTTT.

This chain links TRBV28 with TRBJ2-5; 8 bases match TRBD1. Germline assignment: CDR1 MDHEN and CDR2 SYDVKM. The V and J ends lost 6 bases and 3 bases, in that order; junction bases with no gene match: 6. The length of the CDR3 is 14 residues. CDR3 sequence reads: CASSSGQAEETQYF. The CDR3 nucleotides read TGTGCCAGCAGCTCGGGACAGGCCGAAGAGACCCAGTACTTC.

This chain links TRBV7-9 with TRBJ1-6; D possibly corresponds to TRBD1 (5 bases). The CDR3 is 18 residues long. V was shortened by 1 base and J by 7 bases, with 20 bases between the two germline ends. The germline gives CDR1 SEHNR, CDR2 FQNEAQ (reference sequence). CDR3 region: CASSLEGHSSGSNSPLHF. CDR3 bases: TGTGCCAGCAGCTTAGAGGGGCATAGTTCAGGGAGCAATTCACCCCTCCACTTT.

The chain uses TRBV7-3 and TRBJ2-1; TRBD2 agrees at 10 bases. The ends lost 2 bases at V and 6 bases at J; junction bases unmatched: 4. CDR1 SGHTA and CDR2 FQGTGA come from the germline V gene. CDR3 length: 15 residues. The CDR3 is CASSLPTSGRNEQFF. In DNA, the CDR3 is TGTGCCAGCAGCTTACCGACTAGCGGGCGCAATGAGCAGTTCTTC. Variable domain in full (rest from reference TRBV7-3 and TRBJ2-1): GAGVSQTPSNKVTEKGKYVELRCDPISGHTALYWYRQSLGQGPEFLIYFQGTGAADDSGLPNDRFFAVRPEGSVSTLKIQRTERGDSAVYLCASSLPTSGRNEQFFGPGTRLTVL.

This clonotype was seen once. The V gene is TRBV9, the J gene TRBJ2-2; 12 nucleotides align to TRBD2. The CDR3 extends over 17 amino acids. Germline values: CDR1 SGDLS, CDR2 YYNGEE. Losses at the gene ends were 4 bases for V and 5 bases for J; bases not matched to a gene: 9. The CDR3 sequence: CASSPTSGGVGTGELFF. The CDR3 nucleotides read TGTGCCAGCAGCCCGACTAGCGGGGGCGTTGGGACCGGGGAGCTGTTTTTT.

The CDR3 bases are TGTGCCGCACAGGGTAGTGTGAACACTGAAGCTTTCTTT. Translating it yields CAAQGSVNTEAFF. This rearrangement joins TRBV24-1 to TRBJ1-1, with D possibly TRBD1 on 6 matching bases. V dropped 12 bases and J dropped 0 bases, with 13 bases sitting between them. Germline V gene sequence: CDR1 KGHDR, CDR2 SFDVKD. The CDR3 loop spans 13 amino acids.

The chain recombines TRBV2 with TRBJ2-3; D remains ambiguous. The V gene lost 6 bases and the J gene lost 0 bases, with 7 bases spanning the gap. CDR1 and CDR2 (germline): SNHLY, FYNNEI. This CDR3 has 13 amino acids. The CDR3 here is CASREWSTDTQYF. In DNA, the CDR3 is TGTGCCAGCAGGGAGTGGAGCACAGATACGCAGTATTTT. Full variable domain (outside the CDR3, taken from reference TRBV2 and TRBJ2-3): EPEVTQTPSHQVTQMGQEVILRCVPISNHLYFYWYRQILGQKVEFLVSFYNNEISEKSEIFDDQFSVERPDGSNFTLKIRSTKLEDSAMYFCASREWSTDTQYFGPGTRLTVL.

This clonotype was observed a single time. The chain couples TRBV12-3 or TRBV12-4 to TRBJ2-7; 8 bases agree with TRBD2. The CDR3 spans 14 residues. Trimming removed 6 bases from V and 5 bases from J; junction bases left unmatched: 9. This CDR3 is CASSGRGGGHEQYF. The CDR3 region has the DNA TGTGCCAGCAGCGGGAGGGGGGGCGGCCACGAGCAGTACTTC.

V and J are TRBV20-1 and TRBJ2-1; D unclear. The V end was cut by 2 bases, the J end by 9 bases, with 14 bases between. The CDR3 totals 13 residues. Per germline, CDR1 DFQATT and CDR2 SNEGSKA (reference sequence). The CDR3 coding sequence is TGCAGTGCTAGACCACCCGGAGCCACTGAGCAGTTCTTC. Its protein product is CSARPPGATEQFF.

The J gene is TRBJ1-1, the V gene TRBV5-1; 7 bases line up with TRBD1. Germline V lookup: CDR1 SGHRS, CDR2 YFSETQ. This CDR3 is 14 amino acids long. The V gene end was trimmed by 3 bases and the J gene end by 4 bases; junction bases not matched to a gene: 6. The CDR3 spells CASSYRQGRTEAFF. CDR3 in DNA: TGCGCCAGCAGCTATAGACAGGGTCGCACTGAAGCTTTCTTT. Together with reference TRBV5-1 and TRBJ1-1, the CDR3 gives the full variable domain: KAGVTQTPRYLIKTRGQQVTLSCSPISGHRSVSWYQQTPGQGLQFLFEYFSETQRNKGNFPGRFSGRQFSNSRSEMNVSTLELGDSALYLCASSYRQGRTEAFFGQGTRLTVV.

The chain combines TRBV23-1 with TRBJ1-6; D is undetermined. TRBV23-1 is given ORF status, its function remaining uncertain. The CDR3 has 14 amino acids. Trimming took 3 bases from V and 8 from J, leaving 11 bases between them. CDR3 sequence: CASSHLRVDSPLHF. The CDR3 DNA follows: TGCGCCAGCAGTCATTTGCGGGTGGATTCACCCCTCCACTTT.

The chain couples TRBV28 to TRBJ2-4; 7 positions match TRBD1. V was pared by 3 bases and J by 7 bases, with 6 bases of the junction left unmatched. CDR1 and CDR2 from the germline V gene are MDHEN and SYDVKM. The CDR3 has 14 residues. DNA for the CDR3: TGTGCCAGCAGTTTGTCCGGGACAGTTAACATTCAGTACTTC. This gives the protein CASSLSGTVNIQYF.

This clonotype came up once. The chain links TRBV3-1 to TRBJ2-2; no firm D call. Looked up from germline, CDR1 is LGHDT and CDR2 is YNNKEL (reference sequence). Trimming removed 3 bases at V and 5 bases at J, with 10 bases between. The CDR3 consists of 14 residues. The CDR3, as DNA: TGTGCCAGCAGCCAGGTCCAGACTACCGGGGAGCTGTTTTTT. Protein sequence: CASSQVQTTGELFF.

V and J are TRBV4-3 and TRBJ1-1, with 7 bases that match TRBD1. Germline-derived CDR1 and CDR2 are LGHNA and YSLEER. V shed 2 bases, J shed 11 bases, and the junction held 14 bases outside the gene matches. The CDR3 contains 15 residues. CDR3 region: CASSQSRGDSSSAFF. The DNA of the CDR3 is TGCGCCAGCAGCCAATCCCGCGGGGACAGCTCGTCGGCTTTCTTT.